This passage covers 12 T cell receptor beta chains from one sample sequenced in a study of T cells in Graves' hyperthyroidism and ophthalmopathy (dated by TCRdb to between 2018 and 2021). Libraries were built with multiplex PCR. Data came from an Illumina HiSeq 2000. Amplification of TCR beta CDR3 regions was carried out from RNA transcripts. A first-round RT-PCR of the TCR CDR3 used the HTBI primer set with the Qiagen OneStep RT-PCR kit. TCRdb trimmed public reads at Q25 via fastp, called clones via MiXCR and kept in-frame beta chains. Each record represents a unique CDR3 protein, reported with the most common genes and DNA among its rows. The sample table lists approximately 400,000 distinct CDR3 sequences, roughly 14% of them with a count of one. Clones ranked in the top ten supply around 30% of the sample. The source material was blood. The receptors here all came from a woman aged 18-35 years with Graves' hyperthyroidism that later progressed to Graves' ophthalmopathy.

The chain is built from TRBV29-1 and TRBJ1-2, with D tentatively TRBD1 (5 bases). The CDR3 has 14 residues. Germline-derived CDR1 and CDR2 are SQVTM and ANQGSEA. Trimming shortened V by 6 bases and J by 2 bases, and 16 bases separated the two germline ends. The CDR3 region is CSVGDWDGNYGYTF. CDR3 DNA sequence: TGCAGCGTCGGGGACTGGGACGGAAACTATGGCTACACCTTC. The full variable domain, in which reference TRBV29-1 and TRBJ1-2 provide the parts outside the CDR3, is SAVISQKPSRDICQRGTSLTIQCQVDSQVTMMFWYRQQPGQSLTLIATANQGSEATYESGFVIDKFPISRPNLTFSTLTVSNMSPEDSSIYLCSVGDWDGNYGYTFGSGTRLTVV.

This clonotype has ten or more counts. The V and J genes are TRBV2 and TRBJ2-1; 12 nucleotides line up with TRBD2. Germline V lookup: CDR1 SNHLY, CDR2 FYNNEI. Trimming removed 6 bases from V and 8 bases from J; junction bases left unmatched: 5. There are 14 residues in the CDR3. The DNA for the CDR3 is TGTGCCAGCAGCAGACTAGCGGGAGTGCATGAGCAGTTCTTC. Protein: CASSRLAGVHEQFF.

To note about this clonotype: One base away lies a much larger clone, so this may be a sequencing read error. The rearrangement uses TRBV29-1 and TRBJ1-2; 7 nucleotides match TRBD1. Germline CDR1 reads SQVTM; CDR2 reads ANQGSEA. CDR3 length: 12 amino acids. Here the CDR3 reads CSVPTGNYGYAF. In nucleotides, the CDR3 is TGCAGCGTCCCGACAGGGAACTATGGCTACGCCTTC.

This clonotype appeared a few times. The chain recombines TRBV6-1 with TRBJ1-2; 7 positions agree with TRBD1. There are 15 residues in the CDR3. Germline V gene data show CDR1 as MNHNS and CDR2 as SASEGT. With 7 bases clipped from V and 0 bases from J, the junction kept 8 bases outside the gene matches. CDR3 sequence: CASKISQGANYGYTF. The CDR3 region has the DNA TGTGCCAGCAAAATTTCCCAGGGGGCTAACTATGGCTACACCTTC.

This clonotype was detected ten times or more. This chain connects TRBV6-1 to TRBJ2-5, with no clear D. This CDR3 has 15 amino acids. The germline V gene has CDR1 MNHNS and CDR2 SASEGT. The V end lost 0 bases, the J end lost 5 bases, and 13 bases lay between the germline ends. The CDR3 coding sequence is TGTGCCAGCAGTGAAGCGGCAGTCCGTGGCGAGACCCAGTACTTC. This sequence encodes CASSEAAVRGETQYF.

There are a few counts of this clonotype. Possible read error: a much larger clone is one base away. The J gene is TRBJ2-2, the V gene TRBV12-3 or TRBV12-4, with 14 bases fitting TRBD2. CDR3 length: 16 amino acids. The chain's CDR3 is CASSRLAGGNTGEPFF. CDR3 bases: TGTGCCAGCAGCAGACTAGCGGGAGGGAACACCGGGGAGCCGTTTTTT.

This clonotype was found many times. The V call is TRBV29-1, the J call TRBJ2-7; 9 bases fit TRBD1. J gave up 0 bases and V 2 bases, and 14 bases lay outside the gene matches. This CDR3 spans 18 amino acids. Germline V lookup: CDR1 SQVTM, CDR2 ANQGSEA. CDR3 loop: CSVESDHPDRGSSYEQYF. The CDR3 bases are TGCAGCGTTGAAAGCGACCACCCGGACAGGGGAAGCTCCTACGAGCAGTACTTC.

In its sample, this clonotype was seen many times. The chain combines TRBV30 with TRBJ1-1; D gene uncertain. The CDR3 spans 13 residues. The V end lost 0 bases, the J end lost 2 bases, and 7 bases lay between the germline ends. Looked up from germline, CDR1 is GTSNPN and CDR2 is SVGIG (reference sequence). Here the CDR3 reads CAWSVDPNTEAFF. DNA of the CDR3: TGTGCCTGGAGTGTGGACCCAAACACTGAAGCTTTCTTT.

There are many counts of this clonotype. The rearrangement joins TRBV7-8 to TRBJ2-7; possible D gene TRBD2, 5 bases. CDR1 is SGHVS, CDR2 FQNEAQ, per germline. V was pared by 0 bases and J by 6 bases, with 12 bases between. This CDR3 contains 14 residues. The CDR3 DNA follows: TGTGCCAGCAGCTTAGCGGGAGTCCCCCGCGAGCAGTACTTC. Its protein is CASSLAGVPREQYF.

The genes are TRBV9 and TRBJ2-3; no reliable D call. CDR1 is SGDLS, CDR2 YYNGEE, per germline. V shed 0 bases and J shed 5 bases, with 4 bases lying between them. CDR3 length equals 12 residues. The CDR3 sequence is CASSVAGDTQYF. CDR3 coding DNA: TGTGCCAGCAGCGTAGCCGGAGATACGCAGTATTTT.

Ten or more counts support this clonotype. The chain uses TRBV12-3 or TRBV12-4 and TRBJ2-2; TRBD2 agrees at 7 bases. The CDR3 is made up of 18 amino acids. J was trimmed by 4 bases and V by 4 bases; bases with no gene match: 15. CDR3 region: CASSYRPGLDSGTGELFF. The CDR3 DNA reads TGTGCCAGCAGTTACAGGCCTGGACTAGACAGTGGCACCGGGGAGCTGTTTTTT.

This clonotype was counted many times. The CDR3 loop reads CASTAKPNEKLFF. CDR3 bases: TGTGCCAGCACTGCTAAACCGAATGAAAAACTGTTTTTT. This chain links TRBV2 with TRBJ1-4, with D unresolved. The CDR3 is 13 amino acids. The V end was cut by 7 bases, the J end by 5 bases, with 11 bases between. Looked up from germline, CDR1 is SNHLY and CDR2 is FYNNEI.